This T cell receptor beta chain derives from a study of blood T cell repertoires in COVID-19 (dated by TCRdb to 2019 to 2021). Background for the entire study: Samples covering the acute and convalescent phases of COVID-19 were provided by collaborators in the United States, Italy and Spain. The material from the prospective study consisted of cDNA or gDNA derived from T cells, B-cell-depleted T cells, or PBMCs. Subjects who had been exposed to COVID-19, were actively infected with it, or had recovered from it provided the deeply sampled blood TCRbeta repertoires that made up the dataset. The repertoires were made available in a free public database intended to serve as a resource for research on the immune response to SARS-CoV-2. Samples came from the ongoing ImmuneRACE study (first 160 participants) plus 1,254 subjects from 6 global collaborators. Sample metadata almost always included a de-identified subject ID, COVID-19 status, age in years and sex. Where HLA class I and class II types were available, the types were taken from metadata supplied by the sample provider, not from assay-based typing.

Worth noting for this clone: Its binding antigen is unknown. Base qualities are missing; no much larger clone stands one base away.

At the junction V is shortened by 0 bases and J by 7 bases; bases outside the gene matches: 4. In the germline V gene, CDR1 corresponds to KGHDR and CDR2 to SFDVKD. The CDR3, cysteine through phenylalanine, is 15 amino acids long. The entry retains the CDR3 DNA only, 45 bases that are in frame from base 1. TCRbeta CDR3 regions were amplified from genomic DNA using the immunoSEQ Assay, a bias-controlled multiplex PCR. In the source study's methods: Within the assay, amplification of reference gene primers was used to estimate how many nucleated cells each sample contained. Sequence reads were collapsed and filtered to measure the absolute abundance of every unique TCRbeta CDR3 rearrangement. Productive Simpson clonality was computed per sample as the square root of Simpson's diversity index over productive rearrangements. Here the immuneACCESS table is served through TCRdb, limited to in-frame sequences with V and J called. Missing clones are a known gap in these copies; in checked studies unresolved V genes cover under half, and the rest lacks a known reason. V, J and clone size derive from that table, while D and trimming were established from the DNA sequence. The sample records under 300,000 clones, about 88% of which are singletons. Under 3.5% of the sample lies in the top ten.

In the prospective study, participants were roughly 18 to 100 years old, resided in approximately 22 geographic areas of the United States, and were enrolled through a virtual design. To assign participants to cohorts, the prospective study relied on clinical history that participants themselves reported in a screening survey and a study questionnaire. Recovered participants in ImmuneRACE Cohort 3 were defined as having two consecutive negative NP/OP PCR tests, clearance from a healthcare professional, or resolution of symptoms. Mobile phlebotomists in the prospective study collected whole blood, serum and a nasopharyngeal or oropharyngeal swab from every participant. Participants in the prospective study had the option to provide additional blood draws and questionnaires over a roughly 2-month period. Before DNA extraction, blood samples from the prospective study were shipped at room temperature or frozen.

What the study reported, not specific to this receptor: Clinical and demographic metadata were provided uncurated, with the amount varying by source and participant.

The sequence was collected from a woman in her 50s who had recovered from COVID-19. Sequencing was performed on PBMCs or T cells enriched from blood (not recorded which). The V and J genes are TRBV24-1 and TRBJ2-2; 7 junctional bases match TRBD2. The CDR3 reads as follows: CATSDLWAGDGELFF. DNA sequence: TGTGCCACCAGTGATTTGTGGGCGGGAGACGGGGAGCTGTTTTTT.